Following are 27 T cell receptor beta chains from one sample sequenced in a study of PD-L1 blockade in urothelial cancer. Using immunoSEQ multiplex PCR, the repertoire was profiled, and TCRdb retains in-frame clones only, with some absent. Here the sample spans approximately 93,000 clones, around 78% being singletons. Time point meaning: peripheral blood 6 weeks after treatment start. The sequenced sample was PBMCs, obtained around atezolizumab (anti-PD-L1) treatment. The receptors stem from a man aged 70 or older with urothelial cancer.

This chain joins TRBV7-2 and TRBJ1-4; 7 bases agree with TRBD1. Germline V lookup: CDR1 SGHTA, CDR2 FQGNSA. With V trimmed by 5 bases and J by 9 bases, 9 bases remained unmatched. CDR3 length equals 14 residues. The CDR3 is CASSLERQGQKLFF. CDR3 sequence (DNA): TGTGCCAGCAGCCTAGAGAGACAGGGACAAAAACTGTTTTTT.

The CDR3 DNA reads TGTGCCAGCAGCCCCCAAGGGGGCGTCACTGAAGCTTTCTTT. Encoded protein: CASSPQGGVTEAFF. The rearrangement joins TRBV7-3 to TRBJ1-1; 7 bases agree with TRBD1. J gave up 4 bases and V 5 bases, and 7 bases lay outside the gene matches. Germline V gene lookup returns CDR1 SGHTA and CDR2 FQGTGA. The CDR3 length is 14 residues.

The chain uses TRBV7-2 and TRBJ2-7; 9 positions match TRBD2. The CDR3 covers 15 residues. Germline V gene data show CDR1 as SGHTA and CDR2 as FQGNSA. V lost 4 bases to trimming and J lost 4 bases; unmatched junction nucleotides: 8. As DNA, the CDR3 is TGTGCCAGCAGCTACCTTAGCGGGAGAGGGTACGAGCAGTACTTC. Its translation: CASSYLSGRGYEQYF.

Concerning this clone itself: This CDR3 is also generated by other DNA sequences in the sample. V and J are TRBV7-9 and TRBJ2-7; possibly TRBD1 for D (5 bases). The CDR3 loop spans 14 amino acids. Trimming took 0 bases from V and 2 from J, leaving 8 bases between them. Germline V lookup: CDR1 SEHNR, CDR2 FQNEAQ (reference sequence). CDR3 sequence reads: CASSLAGATYEQYF. CDR3 coding DNA: TGTGCCAGCAGCTTAGCTGGGGCCACCTACGAGCAGTACTTC.

This clone was counted between two and nine times. The rearrangement joins TRBV19 to TRBJ1-5, with D tentatively TRBD1 (6 bases). Germline CDR1 and CDR2: LNHDA and SQIVND (reference sequence). The CDR3 contains 15 residues. V lost 2 bases and J lost 5, with 13 bases in between. The CDR3 reads CASSILGAQDQPQHF. Here the CDR3 DNA reads TGTGCCAGTAGTATATTGGGGGCTCAGGATCAGCCCCAGCATTTT.

This clone was counted only a few times. The chain has TRBV5-1 and TRBJ2-1; 8 bases map to TRBD2. CDR3 length equals 15 residues. V lost 5 bases to trimming and J lost 9 bases; unmatched junction nucleotides: 13. CDR1 is SGHRS, CDR2 YFSETQ, per germline. The CDR3 nucleotides read TGCGCCAGCAGTCGTACGGGACTAGAGCTCCTTGAGCAGTTCTTC. Translation gives CASSRTGLELLEQFF.

V usage is TRBV7-8 and J usage is TRBJ1-3; D is uncertain. The CDR3 length is 13 residues. V lost 1 base and J 8 bases, leaving 9 bases between the germline ends. Germline lookup yields CDR1 SGHVS and CDR2 FQNEAQ. CDR3 in amino acids: CASSLGELDTIYF. In nucleotides, the CDR3 is TGTGCCAGCAGCTTAGGGGAGTTAGACACCATATATTTT.

The chain employs TRBV10-3 and TRBJ2-7; 8 nucleotides line up with TRBD1. With 5 bases clipped from V and 3 bases from J, the junction kept 3 bases outside the gene matches. The CDR3 totals 13 residues. Germline CDR1 ENHRY, CDR2 SYGVKD. Here the CDR3 reads CAISLQGDYEQYF. CDR3 DNA sequence: TGTGCCATCAGTTTACAGGGGGACTACGAGCAGTACTTC.

This sequence joins TRBV6-1 and TRBJ1-1, with D possibly TRBD1 on 5 matching bases. This CDR3 has 15 residues. V was pared by 6 bases and J by 5 bases, with 19 bases between. Germline CDR1 and CDR2: MNHNS and SASEGT. CDR3 sequence (DNA): TGTGCCAGCAGCTCCGGGGGGGGTGAGAAAACTGAAGCTTTCTTT. Translation gives CASSSGGGEKTEAFF.

The rearrangement links TRBV19 to TRBJ1-1; D perhaps matches TRBD1 (5 bases). This CDR3 comprises 14 residues. V lost 2 bases, J lost 0 bases, and 7 bases lay in between. In germline, CDR1 is LNHDA, CDR2 SQIVND (reference sequence). The CDR3 bases are TGTGCCAGTAGTATAAACAGGTTGAACACTGAAGCTTTCTTT. It translates to CASSINRLNTEAFF.

The chain links TRBV7-9 to TRBJ2-5; TRBD2 aligns across 13 bases. With 5 bases clipped from V and 4 bases from J, the junction kept 4 bases outside the gene matches. CDR3 length equals 15 residues. CDR1 SEHNR and CDR2 FQNEAQ come from the germline V gene (reference sequence). As DNA, the CDR3 is TGTGCCAGCAGCGACGGACTAGCGGGGGTAGAGACCCAGTACTTC. Protein: CASSDGLAGVETQYF.

The rearrangement links TRBV4-2 to TRBJ1-2; 11 nucleotides align to TRBD1. CDR3 length: 14 residues. V trimming: 1 base; J trimming: 6 bases; junction bases outside the gene matches: 1. Germline assignment: CDR1 LGHNA and CDR2 YNFKEQ. The CDR3 region has the DNA TGTGCCAGCAGCCAAGGGGGACAGGGGGATGGCTACACCTTC. As protein: CASSQGGQGDGYTF.

This clone was seen only a few times. This sequence joins TRBV18 and TRBJ1-1; D perhaps matches TRBD1 (5 bases). The CDR3 contains 14 residues. Germline V gene lookup returns CDR1 KGHSH and CDR2 LQKENI. V was trimmed by 2 bases and J by 1 base, leaving 8 bases between them. The CDR3 spells CASSPSRGNTEAFF. CDR3 in DNA: TGTGCCAGCTCACCATCTAGGGGGAACACTGAAGCTTTCTTT. The variable domain in full, completed from reference TRBV18 and TRBJ1-1, reads NAGVMQNPRHLVRRRGQEARLRCSPMKGHSHVYWYRQLPEEGLKFMVYLQKENIIDESGMPKERFSAEFPKEGPSILRIQQVVRGDSAAYFCASSPSRGNTEAFFGQGTRLTVV.

The rearrangement links TRBV30 to TRBJ1-3, with D possibly matching TRBD1 (5 bases). Germline CDR1 reads GTSNPN; CDR2 reads SVGIG (reference sequence). The CDR3 length is 16 residues. Trimming removed 2 bases from V and 2 bases from J, with 16 bases in between. The CDR3 coding sequence is TGTGCCTGGAGTCCCACGCGGACAAATCCTGGAAACACCATATATTTT. Translation gives CAWSPTRTNPGNTIYF.

As concerns this clone: This sample also contains other DNA sequences that code for the same CDR3. The chain employs TRBV11-2 and TRBJ2-2; 8 bases fit TRBD2. V lost 0 bases and J lost 2; bases outside the gene matches: 2. This CDR3 has 16 residues. Germline V gene lookup returns CDR1 SGHAT and CDR2 FQNNGV. The DNA for the CDR3 is TGTGCCAGCAGCTTAGATAGCGGGGCAAACACCGGGGAGCTGTTTTTT. Translated: CASSLDSGANTGELFF. The full variable domain, its missing parts supplied by reference TRBV11-2 and TRBJ2-2, is EAGVAQSPRYKIIEKRQSVAFWCNPISGHATLYWYQQILGQGPKLLIQFQNNGVVDDSQLPKDRFSAERLKGVDSTLKIQPAKLEDSAVYLCASSLDSGANTGELFFGEGSRLTVL.

This rearrangement joins TRBV7-2 to TRBJ1-3; TRBD1 matches 7 bases. CDR3 length equals 17 residues. CDR1 is SGHTA and CDR2 is FQGNSA in the germline V gene. V shed 4 bases and J 0 bases; nucleotides not matched to a gene: 9. Here the CDR3 reads CASSSIRQGDSGNTIYF. The CDR3 nucleotides read TGTGCCAGCAGCTCCATAAGACAGGGTGACTCTGGAAACACCATATATTTT.

This clone has only a few counts. The rearrangement uses TRBV11-3 and TRBJ2-5; weak D call: TRBD2 (6 bases). The CDR3 loop spans 13 amino acids. Trimming removed 0 bases at V and 4 bases at J, with 6 bases between. CDR1 is SGHNT, CDR2 YENEEA, per germline. CDR3 nucleotides: TGTGCCAGCAGCTTAGAACTAGCAGAGACCCAGTACTTC. Residues: CASSLELAETQYF.

The CDR3, as DNA: TGTGCCAGCAGCCAAGATCGAGGGCAGGGGAATTTTGACACCTTC. It codes for CASSQDRGQGNFDTF. The chain uses TRBV4-2 and TRBJ1-2; maybe TRBD1 (6 bases). Between the trimmed V and J ends, which lost 0 bases and 12 bases, there was a span of 20 bases. The CDR3 runs 15 residues. Germline V gene lookup returns CDR1 LGHNA and CDR2 YNFKEQ.

This clone has just one count. J is TRBJ2-3 and V is TRBV9; TRBD1 aligns across 12 bases. Per the germline V gene, CDR1 is SGDLS and CDR2 is YYNGEE. The junction had 4 bases not matched to a gene; V was cut back by 0 bases and J by 2 bases. The CDR3 sequence is 17 residues long. For the CDR3, the DNA is TGTGCCAGCAGCGTAGACGGGACAGGGGGCCACACAGATACGCAGTATTTT. Translation: CASSVDGTGGHTDTQYF.

The CDR3 nucleotides read TGTGCCAGTAGTATAGGGGCTAGCAGACGCACAGATACGCAGTATTTT. Translating it yields CASSIGASRRTDTQYF. The rearrangement joins TRBV19 to TRBJ2-3; possible D gene TRBD2, 5 bases. Trimming stripped 1 base from V and 1 base from J, with 12 bases between. The CDR3 contains 16 residues. From germline, CDR1 is LNHDA and CDR2 SQIVND (reference sequence).

This clone has a handful of counts. The CDR3 is CASSARGYNEQFF. The CDR3 DNA sequence: TGTGCCAGCAGCGCGAGAGGCTACAATGAGCAGTTCTTC. V usage is TRBV9 and J usage is TRBJ2-1; D is ambiguous. Trimming cost V 3 bases and J 3 bases, with 7 bases left between them. Germline values: CDR1 SGDLS, CDR2 YYNGEE. CDR3 length: 13 residues.

This chain connects TRBV18 to TRBJ2-2; D perhaps matches TRBD1 (5 bases). From germline, CDR1 is KGHSH and CDR2 LQKENI. This CDR3 is built from 15 residues. The V end was cut by 3 bases, the J end by 0 bases, with 8 bases between. The CDR3 DNA reads as TGTGCCAGCTCACCCATGGACACGAACACCGGGGAGCTGTTTTTT. Protein product: CASSPMDTNTGELFF.

The gene calls are TRBV5-4 and TRBJ1-3, with D possibly being TRBD1 (5 bases). Deletions cut 4 bases from V and 4 bases from J, with 18 bases between. The CDR3 has 16 residues. Per the germline V gene, CDR1 is SGHNT and CDR2 is YYREEE (reference sequence). CDR3 in DNA: TGTGCCAGCAGCCGGGGGTTCGAGGGTTTCGGAAACACCATATATTTT. It translates to CASSRGFEGFGNTIYF.

The genes are TRBV10-3 and TRBJ2-7; 8 bases agree with TRBD1. Germline CDR1 is ENHRY and CDR2 is SYGVKD. V lost 6 bases to trimming and J lost 4 bases; unmatched junction nucleotides: 11. This CDR3 is 15 amino acids long. This chain's CDR3 is CAISAQGEVRYEQYF. CDR3 coding DNA: TGTGCCATCAGCGCACAGGGGGAAGTTAGGTACGAGCAGTACTTC.

This chain joins TRBV7-3 and TRBJ2-3; 8 bases match TRBD1. This CDR3 contains 15 residues. Germline CDR1 is SGHTA and CDR2 is FQGTGA. After removal of 4 bases from V and 4 bases from J, the junction contained 7 bases not matched to a gene. CDR3 residues: CASSSPGQGPDTQYF. For the CDR3, the DNA is TGTGCCAGCAGCTCGCCCGGACAGGGCCCAGATACGCAGTATTTT.

This chain links TRBV19 with TRBJ2-1; 8 nucleotides line up with TRBD1. CDR3 length: 15 amino acids. Trimming at V came to 4 bases and at J to 8 bases, leaving 10 bases not matched to a gene. The germline CDR1 and CDR2 sequences are LNHDA and SQIVND (reference sequence). Here the CDR3 reads CASSTRQGSWDEQFF. CDR3 coding DNA: TGTGCCAGTAGTACCCGACAGGGGAGTTGGGATGAGCAGTTCTTC.

The CDR3 DNA follows: TGTGCCAGCAGCTCAGGGATCAGGCAGAACACTGAAGCTTTCTTT. This encodes CASSSGIRQNTEAFF. The chain joins TRBV11-2 to TRBJ1-1; possible D gene TRBD1, 5 bases. The ends were cut back, 4 bases at V and 1 base at J, with 13 bases in the middle. Germline V gene lookup returns CDR1 SGHAT and CDR2 FQNNGV. The CDR3 totals 15 residues.